The T cell receptor (beta chain) under discussion was sequenced for a study of CD8 T cells in ankylosing spondylitis. After removal of 3 bases from V and 6 bases from J, the junction contained 6 bases not matched to a gene. Looked up from germline, CDR1 is SQVTM and CDR2 is ANQGSEA. This CDR3 comprises 13 residues. This clonotype was seen at least ten times. The antigen is undetermined. The study, taken as a whole, reports: CD8+ disease-linked clones were present at relatively low frequencies in blood. The authors reported significant enrichment of disease-linked clones in matched ankylosing spondylitis synovial fluid. Some of these motif variants have turned up before, in reports on reactive arthritis synovial fluid and blood.

MiXCR was run by TCRdb on the 5' RACE reads, yielding one entry per CDR3 protein. The sample holds roughly 150,000 distinct CDR3 sequences, around 8.9% seen once. This TCR came from a female donor with ankylosing spondylitis or in good health (not recorded which). V gene TRBV29-1 combines with J gene TRBJ1-1; 8 bases map to TRBD1. Source material: blood, either unsorted or a sorted T cell fraction (not recorded which). The CDR3 spells CSVEGQVRAEAFF. The CDR3 DNA follows: TGCAGCGTTGAGGGACAGGTACGAGCTGAAGCTTTCTTT.